These 5 T cell receptor beta chains were sequenced from one sample in a study of naive and memory T cell subsets. Two oligonucleotides, mixed equimolar, formed the beta constant-region primer covering TRBC1 and TRBC2. Four rounds of PCR amplified the ligated cDNA using nested alpha and beta constant-region primers plus SP2. Each CDR3 protein gets one entry after TCRdb re-called the UMI-ligation and nested PCR reads with MiXCR. The table has 9,500 to 10,000 distinct CDR3 sequences, 5.5% to 6.5% seen once. Sequenced input: CD4+ TEMRA cells from blood. Subset in this sample: effector memory re-expressing CD45RA, CD45RA+ CD27-. The receptors here all came from a human donor in good health.

The genes are TRBV6-2 or TRBV6-3 and TRBJ2-7; 11 bases are a match to TRBD2. CDR1 and CDR2 from the germline V gene are MNHEY and SVGEGT. The J segment lost 6 bases and the V segment lost 6 bases, leaving 7 bases of the junction unmatched. This CDR3 spans 14 amino acids. The CDR3 protein is CASRNSGRALEQYF. The DNA of the CDR3 is TGTGCCAGCAGGAATAGCGGGAGGGCCCTCGAGCAGTACTTC.

The chain combines TRBV28 with TRBJ2-3; weak D call: TRBD1 (6 bases). CDR3 size: 17 residues. Trimming pared 5 bases from V and 0 bases from J, leaving 18 bases between. Germline CDR1 is MDHEN and CDR2 is SYDVKM. The CDR3: CASSPAPGAPSTDTQYF. CDR3 DNA sequence: TGTGCCAGCAGTCCCGCCCCAGGGGCCCCTAGCACAGATACGCAGTATTTT. The whole variable domain, filled in from reference TRBV28 and TRBJ2-3, reads DVKVTQSSRYLVKRTGEKVFLECVQDMDHENMFWYRQDPGLGLRLIYFSYDVKMKEKGDIPEGYSVSREKKERFSLILESASTNQTSMYLCASSPAPGAPSTDTQYFGPGTRLTVL.

This clonotype showed up many times. The CDR3 sequence: CASSLSAGAPDTQYF. CDR3 nucleotide sequence: TGTGCCAGCAGCTTAAGTGCGGGGGCGCCTGATACGCAGTATTTT. The chain combines TRBV7-2 with TRBJ2-3; tentative D call: TRBD2 (7 bases). Germline V gene lookup returns CDR1 SGHTA and CDR2 FQGNSA. V shed 2 bases and J shed 6 bases, with 15 bases lying between them. The CDR3 runs 15 residues.

The chain recombines TRBV5-4 with TRBJ2-7, with 8 bases identical to TRBD2. Unmatched junction bases numbered 5, after V lost 4 bases and J lost 2 bases. Germline V gene data show CDR1 as SGHNT and CDR2 as YYREEE (reference sequence). The CDR3 has 14 amino acids. The CDR3 DNA follows: TGTGCCAGCAGCCCGGGAGGGAAAGCCTACGAGCAGTACTTC. It is translated as CASSPGGKAYEQYF.

There are many counts of this clonotype. The chain is built from TRBV14 and TRBJ2-1; no definite D call. The CDR3 is made up of 14 amino acids. Germline assignment: CDR1 SGHDN and CDR2 FVKESK. Trimming cost V 5 bases and J 1 base, with 9 bases left between them. CDR3 in DNA: TGTGCCAGCAGCTCATTACTTTCCTACAATGAGCAGTTCTTC. Translated, it gives CASSSLLSYNEQFF.